This T cell receptor beta chain derives from a study of radiation and T cells in renal cell carcinoma. Overall study: Nephrectomy followed 15 Gy stereotactic body radiation by 4 weeks.

Some clones are missing from TCRdb's copy, which holds only in-frame ones; the method was immunoSEQ multiplex PCR. The sample lists roughly 150,000 clones, roughly 90% occurring once. The study's findings and limits: Top tumor clonotypes rose in blood 2 weeks post-radiation, then contracted.

Germline V gives CDR1 LNHNV, CDR2 YYDKDF (reference sequence). The CDR3 is made up of 15 amino acids. The time point is: blood 2 weeks post-SBRT. The treatment: 15 Gy SBRT to primary tumor, nephrectomy 4 weeks later. Blood was sampled at baseline, 2 weeks and 4 weeks after SBRT. The tumor was a clear cell renal cell carcinoma. In the case of this clone: Its antigen remains unidentified. Relative to the germline gene, one junction end is altered; a read error may explain this.

The sequence came from a woman aged 50 to 65 with renal cell carcinoma. The V call is TRBV15, the J call TRBJ2-5; 11 bases match TRBD2. The source material was blood, sampled from a patient whose treatment included radiotherapy and nephrectomy. The CDR3 region has the DNA TGTGCCACCAGCAGAGATCTGAGTAGCGGGGGGGCGAATCACTTC. Protein sequence: CATSRDLSSGGANHF.